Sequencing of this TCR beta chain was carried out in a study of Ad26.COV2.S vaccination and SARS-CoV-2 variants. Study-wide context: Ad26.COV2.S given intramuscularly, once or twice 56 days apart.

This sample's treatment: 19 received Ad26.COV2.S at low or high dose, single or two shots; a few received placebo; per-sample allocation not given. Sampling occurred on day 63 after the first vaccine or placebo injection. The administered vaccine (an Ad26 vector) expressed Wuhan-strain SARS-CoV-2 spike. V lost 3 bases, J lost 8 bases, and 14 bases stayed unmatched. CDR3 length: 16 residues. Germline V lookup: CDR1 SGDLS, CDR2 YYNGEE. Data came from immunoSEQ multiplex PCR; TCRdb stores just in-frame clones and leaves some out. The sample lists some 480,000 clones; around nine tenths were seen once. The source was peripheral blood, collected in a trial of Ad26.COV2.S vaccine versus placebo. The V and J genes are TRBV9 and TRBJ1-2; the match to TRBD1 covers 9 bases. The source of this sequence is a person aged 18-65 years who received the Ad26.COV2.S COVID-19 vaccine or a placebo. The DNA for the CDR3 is TGTGCCAGCAGCGGGATCCGGACAGGGGATGGTAGGGGCTACACCTTC. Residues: CASSGIRTGDGRGYTF. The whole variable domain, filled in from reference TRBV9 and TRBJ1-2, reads DSGVTQTPKHLITATGQRVTLRCSPRSGDLSVYWYQQSLDQGLQFLIQYYNGEERAKGNILERFSAQQFPDLHSELNLSSLELGDSALYFCASSGIRTGDGRGYTFGSGTRLTVV.